This is a list of T cell receptor beta chains from one sample in a study of post-analysis software for immune sequencing data. TCRdb re-derived calls from the PCR reads in MiXCR, one entry per CDR3 protein. The data hold under 650,000 distinct CDR3 sequences, with 44% observed a single time. The sample taken for sequencing was blood. The source of these receptors is a girl aged 10-17 years with multiple sclerosis. Both conserved end residues are part of each CDR3. Each record gives: CDR3 protein, CDR3 DNA, V gene, D gene, clone size, J gene. A D gene is named only where the DNA matches it firmly. Where a row states a size, it is once, few, many or the class of an expanded clone; other rows omit it.

CDR3 protein: CSVVVARQNTEAFF
CDR3 DNA: TGCAGCGTCGTCGTCGCGCGACAGAACACTGAAGCTTTCTTT
V gene: TRBV29-1
D gene: .
clone size: few
J gene: TRBJ1-1

CDR3 protein: CSAILPPGETQYF
CDR3 DNA: TGCAGTGCTATCCTCCCCCCGGGGGAGACCCAGTACTTC
V gene: TRBV20-1
D gene: .
clone size: .
J gene: TRBJ2-5

CDR3 protein: CASSLLGFQETQYF
CDR3 DNA: TGTGCCAGCAGCTTACTCGGATTCCAAGAGACCCAGTACTTC
V gene: TRBV7-2
D gene: .
clone size: .
J gene: TRBJ2-5

CDR3 protein: CASSLTSGAADTQYF
CDR3 DNA: TGCGCCAGCAGCCTGACTAGCGGGGCGGCAGATACGCAGTATTTT
V gene: TRBV5-1
D gene: TRBD2
clone size: few
J gene: TRBJ2-3

CDR3 protein: CASSLGVGGYTF
CDR3 DNA: TGTGCCAGCAGTTTGGGGGTGGGTGGCTACACCTTC
V gene: TRBV12-3/TRBV12-4
D gene: .
clone size: few
J gene: TRBJ1-2

CDR3 protein: CASSLRQGRGYTF
CDR3 DNA: TGTGCCAGCAGTTTACGGCAGGGGAGAGGCTACACCTTC
V gene: TRBV12-3/TRBV12-4
D gene: .
clone size: few
J gene: TRBJ1-2

CDR3 protein: CANSLGSSDTQYF
CDR3 DNA: TGTGCCAACAGCTTAGGCAGCTCAGATACGCAGTATTTT
V gene: TRBV7-2
D gene: .
clone size: .
J gene: TRBJ2-3

CDR3 protein: CASSPRDSLGQPQHF
CDR3 DNA: TGCGCCAGCAGTCCCCGGGACAGTCTAGGGCAGCCCCAGCATTTT
V gene: TRBV4-1
D gene: TRBD1
clone size: once
J gene: TRBJ1-5

CDR3 protein: CGSSLWAGPQETQYF
CDR3 DNA: TGTGGCAGCAGCCTATGGGCGGGACCTCAAGAGACCCAGTACTTC
V gene: TRBV7-3
D gene: .
clone size: .
J gene: TRBJ2-5

CDR3 protein: CSVEVAGRGETQYF
CDR3 DNA: TGCAGCGTTGAAGTTGCGGGCCGAGGGGAGACCCAGTACTTC
V gene: TRBV29-1
D gene: .
clone size: .
J gene: TRBJ2-5

CDR3 protein: CATSELGGNFNEQYF
CDR3 DNA: TGTGCCACCAGTGAACTGGGGGGAAATTTTAATGAGCAGTACTTC
V gene: TRBV24-1
D gene: .
clone size: .
J gene: TRBJ2-7

CDR3 protein: CARSGHDREWNGYTF
CDR3 DNA: TGTGCCAGAAGCGGTCACGACAGGGAATGGAATGGCTACACCTTC
V gene: TRBV7-8
D gene: TRBD1
clone size: .
J gene: TRBJ1-2

CDR3 protein: CASSQDLLAGRAQYF
CDR3 DNA: TGCGCCAGCAGCCAAGATCTTCTTGCGGGGAGGGCCCAGTACTTC
V gene: TRBV4-1
D gene: TRBD2
clone size: few
J gene: TRBJ2-5

CDR3 protein: CASSLGQAHTGELFF
CDR3 DNA: TGCGCCAGCAGCTTGGGGCAGGCCCACACCGGGGAGCTGTTTTTT
V gene: TRBV5-1
D gene: .
clone size: .
J gene: TRBJ2-2

CDR3 protein: CASSLNRRGYGYTF
CDR3 DNA: TGTGCCAGCAGTTTAAACAGACGGGGGTATGGCTACACCTTC
V gene: TRBV12-3/TRBV12-4
D gene: .
clone size: .
J gene: TRBJ1-2

CDR3 protein: CASSQDRQYYGYTF
CDR3 DNA: TGCGCCAGCAGCCAAGATAGACAGTACTATGGCTACACCTTC
V gene: TRBV4-1
D gene: .
clone size: few
J gene: TRBJ1-2

CDR3 protein: CAIGLWGRVNEQFF
CDR3 DNA: TGTGCCATCGGGTTATGGGGGAGAGTCAATGAGCAGTTCTTC
V gene: TRBV10-3
D gene: .
clone size: many
J gene: TRBJ2-1

CDR3 protein: CASSWTGVSGYTF
CDR3 DNA: TGTGCCAGCAGCTGGACAGGGGTTAGTGGCTACACCTTC
V gene: TRBV7-9
D gene: TRBD1
clone size: .
J gene: TRBJ1-2

CDR3 protein: CASSQVSGGDSYEQYF
CDR3 DNA: TGCGCCAGCAGCCAAGTATCCGGGGGGGATTCCTACGAGCAGTACTTC
V gene: TRBV4-1
D gene: TRBD2
clone size: few
J gene: TRBJ2-7

CDR3 protein: CASSLGSNSEQFF
CDR3 DNA: TGTGCCAGCAGCTTAGGCAGTAATAGCGAGCAGTTCTTC
V gene: TRBV13
D gene: .
clone size: .
J gene: TRBJ2-1

CDR3 protein: CVSSLYGLGDTQYF
CDR3 DNA: TGTGTCAGCAGTTTATATGGGCTTGGGGATACGCAGTATTTT
V gene: TRBV12-3/TRBV12-4
D gene: .
clone size: .
J gene: TRBJ2-3

CDR3 protein: CSASLGTSGGLGKQFF
CDR3 DNA: TGCAGTGCTAGCCTTGGGACTAGCGGGGGCCTGGGTAAGCAGTTCTTC
V gene: TRBV20-1
D gene: TRBD2
clone size: once
J gene: TRBJ2-1

CDR3 protein: CASSLSTSPETQYF
CDR3 DNA: TGCGCCAGCAGCTTGAGCACTAGCCCAGAGACCCAGTACTTC
V gene: TRBV5-1
D gene: .
clone size: few
J gene: TRBJ2-5

CDR3 protein: CASIDRDNEQFF
CDR3 DNA: TGTGCCAGCATCGACAGAGACAATGAGCAGTTCTTC
V gene: TRBV6-5
D gene: .
clone size: .
J gene: TRBJ2-1

CDR3 protein: CASSPPTGGGSYEQYF
CDR3 DNA: TGCGCCAGCAGTCCCCCCACAGGGGGAGGCTCCTACGAGCAGTACTTC
V gene: TRBV4-1
D gene: TRBD1
clone size: .
J gene: TRBJ2-7

CDR3 protein: CSVTGTGGETQYF
CDR3 DNA: TGCAGCGTCACCGGTACAGGGGGAGAGACCCAGTACTTC
V gene: TRBV29-1
D gene: TRBD1
clone size: .
J gene: TRBJ2-5

CDR3 protein: CASSVTPTNQPQHF
CDR3 DNA: TGCGCCAGCAGCGTGACGCCAACTAATCAGCCCCAGCATTTT
V gene: TRBV4-1
D gene: .
clone size: .
J gene: TRBJ1-5

CDR3 protein: CASRGQSNEKLFF
CDR3 DNA: TGTGCCAGCAGAGGACAGTCTAATGAAAAACTGTTTTTT
V gene: TRBV11-3
D gene: .
clone size: .
J gene: TRBJ1-4

CDR3 protein: CASSQANYGYTF
CDR3 DNA: TGTGCCAGCAGCCAGGCTAACTATGGCTACACCTTC
V gene: TRBV3-1
D gene: .
clone size: many
J gene: TRBJ1-2

CDR3 protein: CASSAGTNNEQFF
CDR3 DNA: TGTGCCAGCAGCGCCGGCACAAATAATGAGCAGTTCTTC
V gene: TRBV6-4
D gene: .
clone size: many
J gene: TRBJ2-1

CDR3 protein: CASSLRFQGETQYF
CDR3 DNA: TGTGCCAGCAGCTTGCGATTCCAAGGGGAGACCCAGTACTTC
V gene: TRBV5-5
D gene: .
clone size: few
J gene: TRBJ2-5

CDR3 protein: CASSRGSKTEAFF
CDR3 DNA: TGTGCCAGCAGTAGGGGGAGTAAGACTGAAGCTTTCTTT
V gene: TRBV6-5
D gene: .
clone size: .
J gene: TRBJ1-1

CDR3 protein: CASSRRTDGRYTDTQYF
CDR3 DNA: TGTGCCAGCAGCCGACGGACAGACGGGAGGTATACAGATACGCAGTATTTT
V gene: TRBV5-6
D gene: .
clone size: .
J gene: TRBJ2-3

CDR3 protein: CSVVVREIEDTQYF
CDR3 DNA: TGCAGCGTTGTAGTCAGGGAAATAGAAGATACGCAGTATTTT
V gene: TRBV29-1
D gene: .
clone size: .
J gene: TRBJ2-3

CDR3 protein: CASSYRGVDYGYTF
CDR3 DNA: TGTGCCAGCAGTTATAGGGGTGTCGACTATGGCTACACCTTC
V gene: TRBV6-5
D gene: .
clone size: .
J gene: TRBJ1-2

CDR3 protein: CASSQVTGGNGIAGAFF
CDR3 DNA: TGTGCCAGCAGCCAAGTTACAGGGGGCAACGGGATTGCAGGGGCTTTCTTT
V gene: TRBV4-2
D gene: TRBD1
clone size: .
J gene: TRBJ1-1

CDR3 protein: CANSVSSGANVLTF
CDR3 DNA: TGTGCCAACAGTGTGAGCTCTGGGGCCAACGTCCTGACTTTC
V gene: TRBV7-9
D gene: .
clone size: .
J gene: TRBJ2-6

CDR3 protein: CASSPRRTGKREQYF
CDR3 DNA: TGTGCCAGCAGCCCAAGGCGCACAGGCAAGCGCGAGCAGTACTTC
V gene: TRBV7-8
D gene: .
clone size: .
J gene: TRBJ2-7

CDR3 protein: CASSLRDRDNYGYTF
CDR3 DNA: TGTGCCAGCAGCCTGCGGGACAGGGACAACTATGGCTACACCTTC
V gene: TRBV7-9
D gene: TRBD1
clone size: .
J gene: TRBJ1-2